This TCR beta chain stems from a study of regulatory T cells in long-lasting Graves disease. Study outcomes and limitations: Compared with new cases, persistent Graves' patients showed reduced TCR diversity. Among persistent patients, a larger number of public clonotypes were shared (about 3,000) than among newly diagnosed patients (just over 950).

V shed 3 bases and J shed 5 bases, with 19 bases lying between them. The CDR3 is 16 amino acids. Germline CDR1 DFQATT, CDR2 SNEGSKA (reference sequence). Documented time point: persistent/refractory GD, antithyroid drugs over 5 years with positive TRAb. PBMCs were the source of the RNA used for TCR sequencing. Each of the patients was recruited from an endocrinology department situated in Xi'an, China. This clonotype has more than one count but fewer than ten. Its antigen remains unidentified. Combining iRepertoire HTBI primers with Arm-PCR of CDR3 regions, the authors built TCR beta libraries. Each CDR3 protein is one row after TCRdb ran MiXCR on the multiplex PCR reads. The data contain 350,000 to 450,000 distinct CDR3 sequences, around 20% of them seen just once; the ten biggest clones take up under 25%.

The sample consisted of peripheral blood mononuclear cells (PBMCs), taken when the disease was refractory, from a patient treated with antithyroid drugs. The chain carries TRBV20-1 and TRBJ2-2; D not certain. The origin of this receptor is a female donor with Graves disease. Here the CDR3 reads CSASEPRGLKTGELFF. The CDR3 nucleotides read TGCAGTGCTAGCGAGCCCCGTGGGCTGAAGACCGGGGAGCTGTTTTTT.